A selection of T cell receptor beta chains follows, all from one sample in a study of blood T cell repertoires in COVID-19. Libraries were prepared by immunoSEQ multiplex PCR; TCRdb keeps only in-frame clonotypes and omits some of them. Of 270,000 or so clones in the sample, under 90% were seen once. Input material: peripheral blood. The receptors shown here come from a woman aged 45 to 65 who had recovered from COVID-19. The CDR3 runs from the conserved cysteine through the conserved F or W. A D gene is named only where the DNA matches it firmly. The size of a clone is reported for some rows only, either as once, few or many, or as a class for expanded clones.

TRBV24-1,TRBJ1-2,.,.,CATSDSGAAPYGYTF,TGTGCCACCAGTGATTCTGGGGCAGCTCCTTATGGCTACACCTTC
TRBV7-9,TRBJ2-7,few,TRBD1,CASSPGDRVPYEQYF,TGTGCCAGCAGCCCGGGGGACAGGGTACCCTACGAGCAGTACTTC
TRBV18,TRBJ1-6,.,TRBD1,CASSAGQGNSPLHF,TGTGCCAGCTCAGCCGGACAGGGTAATTCACCCCTCCACTTT
TRBV4-2,TRBJ2-7,.,TRBD2,CASSQCRLAGRFYEQYF,TGTGCCAGCAGCCAATGTCGGCTAGCGGGACGATTCTACGAGCAGTACTTC
TRBV7-2,TRBJ1-4,once,TRBD1,CASSAYRGSTNEKLFF,TGTGCCAGCAGCGCTTACAGGGGTTCAACTAATGAAAAACTGTTTTTT
TRBV19,TRBJ2-7,.,.,CASSMGAGDFDEQYF,TGTGCCAGTAGTATGGGGGCGGGGGACTTTGACGAGCAGTACTTC
TRBV29-1,TRBJ1-2,few,.,CSVDPYGNGYTF,TGCAGCGTTGATCCTTACGGTAATGGCTACACCTTC
TRBV7-8,TRBJ1-1,.,TRBD1,CASSTGTGGTEAFF,TGTGCCAGCAGCACTGGGACAGGAGGCACTGAAGCTTTCTTT
TRBV4-2,TRBJ2-1,.,.,CASSQDLYAQSGGVDEQFF,TGTGCCAGCAGCCAAGATCTTTATGCCCAGAGCGGTGGGGTCGATGAGCAGTTCTTC
TRBV5-1,TRBJ2-1,once,.,CASRGGGDSPYNEQFF,TGCGCCAGCAGAGGGGGGGGTGACAGTCCCTACAATGAGCAGTTCTTC
TRBV15,TRBJ1-6,.,.,CATRGGDSPLHF,TGTGCCACCCGGGGGGGCGATTCACCCCTCCACTTT
TRBV7-2,TRBJ2-7,once,.,CASSLSHAGPSSYEQYF,TGTGCCAGCAGCTTGTCCCATGCGGGCCCGAGCTCCTACGAGCAGTACTTC
TRBV18,TRBJ2-7,once,TRBD1,CASSRQGNEGEQYF,TGTGCCAGCTCACGACAGGGGAACGAGGGCGAGCAGTACTTC
TRBV10-3,TRBJ2-3,.,TRBD2,CAISGGLAGEDTQYF,TGTGCCATCAGTGGGGGACTAGCGGGGGAAGATACGCAGTATTTT
TRBV3-1/TRBV3-2,TRBJ1-2,.,TRBD1,CASSQDNRRKQGSHGYTF,TGTGCCAGCAGCCAAGATAATCGACGAAAACAGGGGAGTCATGGCTACACCTTC
TRBV19,TRBJ2-3,.,.,CASSIGQGPDTQYF,TGTGCCAGTAGTATCGGGCAGGGGCCAGATACGCAGTATTTT
TRBV6-1,TRBJ2-5,few,TRBD2,CASSEIRGLAGGETQYF,TGTGCCAGCAGTGAAATAAGGGGACTAGCGGGAGGAGAGACCCAGTACTTC
TRBV14,TRBJ1-2,.,.,CASSYDTYNYGYTF,TGTGCCAGCAGCTACGACACGTATAACTATGGCTACACCTTC
TRBV25-1,TRBJ2-2,.,.,CASSELGRDTGELFF,TGTGCCAGCAGTGAATTAGGCAGGGACACCGGGGAGCTGTTTTTT
TRBV28,TRBJ2-7,.,.,CASSPGQDYEQYF,TGTGCCAGCAGTCCGGGACAAGACTACGAGCAGTACTTC
TRBV5-1,TRBJ2-5,.,TRBD1,CASSWTGAGQETQYF,TGCGCCAGCAGCTGGACAGGGGCTGGCCAAGAGACCCAGTACTTC
TRBV1,TRBJ2-5,.,.,CTSSQDSEGVRTETQYF,TGCACCAGCAGCCAAGATAGCGAGGGCGTTCGCACAGAGACCCAGTACTTC
TRBV13,TRBJ2-1,few,TRBD2,CASIATSGVYNEQFF,TGTGCCAGCATCGCGACTAGCGGGGTCTACAATGAGCAGTTCTTC
TRBV7-9,TRBJ1-3,once,.,CASSLRELVSGNTIYF,TGTGCCAGCAGCTTAAGGGAGCTAGTCTCTGGAAACACCATATATTTT
TRBV20-1,TRBJ1-6,.,.,CSARLNSPLHF,TGCAGTGCTAGACTAAATTCACCCCTCCACTTT
TRBV15,TRBJ2-5,.,TRBD2,CATSRALAGGETQYF,TGTGCCACCAGCAGAGCTCTAGCGGGGGGAGAGACCCAGTACTTC
TRBV7-9,TRBJ2-3,once,TRBD1,CASSLRAGTGTSTDTQYF,TGTGCCAGCAGCTTAAGGGCTGGGACAGGGACTAGCACAGATACGCAGTATTTT
TRBV6-5,TRBJ2-2,.,TRBD2,CASSWLAGGSAGELFF,TGTGCCAGCAGTTGGCTAGCGGGAGGGTCGGCCGGGGAGCTGTTTTTT
TRBV27,TRBJ2-3,.,.,CASRLSGFTDTQYF,TGTGCCAGCAGGTTGAGCGGGTTCACAGATACGCAGTATTTT
TRBV7-9,TRBJ1-1,.,.,CASSLGGSPGTVNTEAFF,TGTGCCAGCAGCTTAGGAGGCAGCCCCGGGACTGTGAACACTGAAGCTTTCTTT
TRBV19,TRBJ2-3,.,.,CASSPGWGADTQYF,TGTGCCAGTTCCCCCGGCTGGGGCGCAGATACGCAGTATTTT
TRBV6-5,TRBJ1-5,few,.,CASSPAGLSNQPQHF,TGTGCCAGCAGTCCGGCAGGGCTTAGCAATCAGCCCCAGCATTTT
TRBV5-5,TRBJ2-7,.,.,CASSGVTGSYEQYF,TGTGCCAGCAGCGGGGTTACAGGGTCTTACGAGCAGTACTTC
TRBV2,TRBJ1-5,.,.,CASSEGGSGAQHF,TGTGCCAGCAGTGAGGGGGGATCGGGGGCCCAGCATTTT
TRBV5-4,TRBJ2-2,once,.,CASSLSSGFGELFF,TGTGCCAGCAGCTTGAGTAGCGGTTTCGGGGAGCTGTTTTTT
TRBV28,TRBJ1-6,.,.,CASRQGNGSPLHF,TGTGCCAGCAGGCAGGGAAATGGTTCACCCCTCCACTTT
TRBV4-1,TRBJ2-1,.,TRBD2,CASSRGGLSGTDLYNEQFF,TGCGCCAGCAGCCGCGGGGGATTAAGCGGGACCGACCTATACAATGAGCAGTTCTTC
TRBV12-3/TRBV12-4,TRBJ1-2,.,TRBD1,CASTETGRYGYTF,TGTGCCAGCACCGAGACAGGGAGGTATGGCTACACCTTC
TRBV7-7,TRBJ2-1,.,TRBD1,CASSPGTGAYNEQFF,TGTGCCAGCAGCCCAGGGACAGGGGCCTACAATGAGCAGTTCTTC